The 13 T cell receptor beta chains listed next were all sequenced from one sample in a study of T cell repertoires in cytomegalovirus infection. Using its own MiXCR run on the reads, TCRdb lists one record per CDR3 protein. This sample yields 200,000 to 300,000 distinct CDR3 sequences, of which more than 9% are seen a single time; 1.5% to 2% belongs to the top ten. The sequenced sample consisted of PBMCs. These receptors were obtained from a human donor in good health (CMV status not recorded). Some clones in this sample may be carry-over from other donors' samples.

Here the CDR3 reads CASMGGRGGFPDTQYF. The CDR3 DNA follows: TGTGCCAGCATGGGGGGGCGGGGGGGCTTCCCAGATACGCAGTATTTT. The V gene is TRBV6-5, the J gene TRBJ2-3; TRBD2 matches at 9 bases. Per the germline V gene, CDR1 is MNHEY and CDR2 is SVGAGI. The CDR3 totals 16 residues. The ends lost 7 bases at V and 4 bases at J; junction bases unmatched: 12.

The V gene is TRBV18, the J gene TRBJ2-1; TRBD1 or TRBD2 may be the D gene (6 bases each). Between the trimmed V and J ends, which lost 1 base and 8 bases, there was a span of 12 bases. Germline CDR1 KGHSH, CDR2 LQKENI. CDR3 length: 14 amino acids. CDR3: CASSPLSGADEQFF. DNA for the CDR3: TGTGCCAGCTCACCACTGTCGGGGGCAGATGAGCAGTTCTTC.

This clonotype was seen repeatedly, ten times or more. This sequence joins TRBV27 and TRBJ1-2, with TRBD1 identical over 7 bases. CDR3 size: 15 residues. V trimming: 4 bases; J trimming: 6 bases; junction bases outside the gene matches: 11. Germline loops: CDR1 MNHEY, CDR2 SMNVEV (reference sequence). CDR3 DNA sequence: TGTGCCAGCAGTTACCGGGACAGCGGAATCCATGGCTACACCTTC. Amino acids: CASSYRDSGIHGYTF.

This clonotype was seen repeatedly, ten times or more. The chain combines TRBV7-2 with TRBJ1-5, with D perhaps matching TRBD1 (5 bases). Germline CDR1 SGHTA, CDR2 FQGNSA. Trimming stripped 3 bases from V and 0 bases from J, with 9 bases between. This CDR3 spans 15 amino acids. The CDR3 reads CASSFGTFSNQPQHF. In nucleotides, the CDR3 is TGTGCCAGCAGCTTCGGGACCTTTAGCAATCAGCCCCAGCATTTT.

This clonotype was recorded at least ten times. The chain carries TRBV20-1 and TRBJ2-3; 8 nucleotides match TRBD2. This CDR3 contains 14 residues. Germline V gene lookup returns CDR1 DFQATT and CDR2 SNEGSKA (reference sequence). V shed 5 bases, J shed 5 bases, and the junction held 9 bases outside the gene matches. In DNA, the CDR3 is TGCAGTGCTGGGGATATTACTAGCGGAGATACGCAGTATTTT. Protein sequence: CSAGDITSGDTQYF.

This clonotype has at least ten counts. The chain carries TRBV7-3 and TRBJ2-3; tentatively, D is TRBD2 (7 bases). The germline V gene encodes CDR1 SGHTA and CDR2 FQGTGA. V lost 2 bases, J lost 4 bases, and 16 bases lay in between. The CDR3 consists of 16 residues. As DNA, the CDR3 is TGTGCCAGCAGCTTAGGGGGGGGGCTAGGGGCAGATACGCAGTATTTT. This codes for CASSLGGGLGADTQYF. Drawing the rest from reference TRBV7-3 and TRBJ2-3, the complete variable domain is GAGVSQTPSNKVTEKGKYVELRCDPISGHTALYWYRQSLGQGPEFLIYFQGTGAADDSGLPNDRFFAVRPEGSVSTLKIQRTERGDSAVYLCASSLGGGLGADTQYFGPGTRLTVL.

There are a few counts of this clonotype. The chain joins TRBV5-1 to TRBJ2-2, with TRBD2 matching 8 bases. This CDR3 has 13 amino acids. The germline gives CDR1 SGHRS, CDR2 YFSETQ. J gave up 5 bases and V 8 bases, and 5 bases lay outside the gene matches. The CDR3 here is CASDSGVTGELFF. Written as DNA, the CDR3 is TGCGCCAGTGATAGCGGGGTTACCGGGGAGCTGTTTTTT.

This clonotype was detected ten times or more. CDR3 region: CASNRGGGIQETQYF. DNA of the CDR3: TGTGCCAGCAACCGGGGTGGCGGAATACAAGAGACCCAGTACTTC. This chain links TRBV7-2 with TRBJ2-5, with D maybe TRBD2 (5 bases). Germline values: CDR1 SGHTA, CDR2 FQGNSA. Between the trimmed V and J ends, which lost 7 bases and 2 bases, there was a span of 17 bases. The CDR3 spans 15 residues.

This clonotype was seen a handful of times. The CDR3 protein is CASSRAGTGYGYTF. The CDR3 DNA reads TGTGCCAGCAGCCGAGCCGGGACAGGGTATGGCTACACCTTC. The chain recombines TRBV7-2 with TRBJ1-2; 9 positions agree with TRBD1. CDR1 and CDR2 (germline): SGHTA, FQGNSA. The CDR3 length is 14 residues. V lost 5 bases and J lost 5; bases outside the gene matches: 6.

This clonotype has at least ten counts. This chain uses TRBV11-1 with TRBJ2-1; a possible D gene is TRBD2 (6 bases). This CDR3 has 15 amino acids. Germline V gives CDR1 SGHAT, CDR2 FQDESV (reference sequence). V shed 5 bases and J shed 4 bases, with 15 bases lying between them. CDR3 loop: CASSRTGGLYNEQFF. The DNA of the CDR3 is TGTGCCAGCAGCCGGACCGGAGGGTTATACAATGAGCAGTTCTTC. The full variable domain, completed using reference TRBV11-1 and TRBJ2-1, is EAEVAQSPRYKITEKSQAVAFWCDPISGHATLYWYRQILGQGPELLVQFQDESVVDDSQLPKDRFSAERLKGVDSTLKIQPAELGDSAMYLCASSRTGGLYNEQFFGPGTRLTVL.

This clonotype was counted many times. The chain carries TRBV6-1 and TRBJ2-3; perhaps D is TRBD1 or TRBD2 (6 bases each). Germline CDR1 and CDR2: MNHNS and SASEGT. CDR3 length equals 15 residues. Trimming cost V 7 bases and J 4 bases, with 18 bases left between them. As DNA, the CDR3 is TGTGCCAGCACCCTAACGGGGGCGCAGGCAGATACGCAGTATTTT. Protein sequence: CASTLTGAQADTQYF.

The chain carries TRBV5-1 and TRBJ2-5, with 8 bases matching TRBD1. The CDR3 sequence is 16 residues long. V shed 3 bases, J shed 4 bases, and the junction held 11 bases outside the gene matches. CDR1 is SGHRS, CDR2 YFSETQ, per germline. CDR3 protein: CASSSDPAGTGETQYF. CDR3 in DNA: TGCGCCAGCAGCTCAGACCCCGCCGGGACAGGAGAGACCCAGTACTTC.

This clonotype came up many times. The CDR3 nucleotides read TGTGCCAGCAGCGCAACAGGGAGGGACGATACGCAGTATTTT. Its protein product is CASSATGRDDTQYF. This sequence joins TRBV2 and TRBJ2-3; possibly TRBD2 for D (7 bases). CDR1 SNHLY and CDR2 FYNNEI come from the germline V gene. Trimming stripped 6 bases from V and 6 bases from J, with 16 bases between. CDR3 length: 14 amino acids. The variable domain in full, with the rest retrieved from reference TRBV2 and TRBJ2-3, is EPEVTQTPSHQVTQMGQEVILRCVPISNHLYFYWYRQILGQKVEFLVSFYNNEISEKSEIFDDQFSVERPDGSNFTLKIRSTKLEDSAMYFCASSATGRDDTQYFGPGTRLTVL.